This T cell receptor beta chain came from a study of shared clonotypes between healthy human individuals. Looking at the study overall: The study drew on a couple of women and a few men aged 18 to 49 as donors.

The repertoire was sequenced with immunoSEQ multiplex PCR; TCRdb's copy has only in-frame clones and lacks some. The sample has approximately 1,500,000 clones; 95% to 99% are singletons. Germline values: CDR1 SGHNT, CDR2 YYREEE (reference sequence). The CDR3 is made up of 16 amino acids. Germline trimming cut 1 base from V and 0 bases from J; bases unmatched to any gene: 3. This clone was recorded once. The specimen sequenced was naive CD4+ T cells sorted from blood. Subset specified: CD45RA+ positively selected. The chain recombines TRBV5-4 with TRBJ2-2; 7 bases are a match to TRBD1. The TCR sequence derives from a man between 25 and 39 years old in good health. The CDR3 DNA sequence: TGTGCCAGCAGCTTGCCGGGACAGACGAACACCGGGGAGCTGTTTTTT. This gives the protein CASSLPGQTNTGELFF.